The rows below give T cell receptor beta chains drawn from one sample of a study of human T cells and chemical hapten exposure. TCRdb re-derived calls from the RACE reads in MiXCR, one entry per CDR3 protein. The data contain 180,000 or so distinct CDR3 sequences, roughly a quarter of them seen just once; the ten biggest clones take up 2.5%. The material was whole blood, obtained in connection with sensitization to the hapten diphenylcyclopropenone (DPC). These receptors were obtained from a woman in her thirties or forties with alopecia areata. Some clones in this sample may be carry-over from other donors' samples. Both conserved end residues are part of each CDR3. Each record gives: V gene, J gene, clone size, D gene, CDR3 DNA, CDR3 protein. The D gene is left open where the match is weak. Clone size is given for some rows only: seen once, a few or many times, or a class if the clone is expanded.

TRBV10-3	TRBJ1-1	-	-	TGTGCCGTCTCACGGGAGACTTCCATGAACACTGAAGCTTTCTTT	CAVSRETSMNTEAFF
TRBV4-2	TRBJ1-3	-	-	TGTGCCAGCAGCCCCAGCGGGGGCCTCTCTGGAAACACCATATATTTT	CASSPSGGLSGNTIYF
TRBV4-3	TRBJ2-1	-	-	TGCGCCAGCAGCCCCAAGCCAGGAAATGAGCAGTTCTTC	CASSPKPGNEQFF
TRBV29-1	TRBJ2-7	-	TRBD1	TGCAGCGTTGCGACAGGGGTCAGCTACGAGCAGTACTTC	CSVATGVSYEQYF
TRBV7-9	TRBJ2-1	-	TRBD2	TGTGCCAGCAGCTTAGATGGGGCTAGCGGCAATGAGCAGTTCTTC	CASSLDGASGNEQFF
TRBV12-3/TRBV12-4	TRBJ2-3	-	-	TGTGCCAGCAGTCCTCAAGGGGCAGCTGGCACAGATACGCAGTATTTT	CASSPQGAAGTDTQYF
TRBV28	TRBJ1-4	many	TRBD1	TGTGCCAGCAGCTCGACAGGGAGGGATGAAAAACTGTTTTTT	CASSSTGRDEKLFF
TRBV6-2/TRBV6-3	TRBJ2-2	-	TRBD2	TGTGCCAGCAGCCCCTTCGGACTAGCGGTAAACACCGGGGAGCTGTTTTTT	CASSPFGLAVNTGELFF
TRBV6-1	TRBJ1-2	-	-	TGTGCCAGCAGAGTTGGACTGCTTAACTATGGCTACACCTTC	CASRVGLLNYGYTF
TRBV5-1	TRBJ2-7	few	TRBD2	TGCGCCAGCAGCTTGGAATTACTAGCGGGAGCGAGCTACGAGCAGTACTTC	CASSLELLAGASYEQYF
TRBV20-1	TRBJ1-1	many	TRBD1	TGCAGTGCTAGCAGGGGGCGAGTGGTTGAAGCTTTCTTT	CSASRGRVVEAFF
TRBV4-3	TRBJ2-5	few	-	TGCGCCAGCAGCCCTGAACTAGCCCAAGAGACCCAGTACTTC	CASSPELAQETQYF
TRBV4-2	TRBJ2-5	few	-	TGTGCCAGCAGCCAAGACCTCCTTTATCAAGAGACCCAGTACTTC	CASSQDLLYQETQYF
TRBV7-2	TRBJ1-2	few	-	TGTGCCAGCAGCTTAGGGTTCGGCAGGGGAGACTATGGCTACACCTTC	CASSLGFGRGDYGYTF
TRBV28	TRBJ2-7	-	TRBD2	TGTGCCAGCAGTCGGGGGGGACTCCACGAGCAGTACTTC	CASSRGGLHEQYF
TRBV9	TRBJ2-7	-	TRBD2	TGTGCCAGCAGCCCCGGTGGGGGGGGGAGCTCCTACGAGCAGTACTTC	CASSPGGGGSSYEQYF
TRBV5-1	TRBJ2-2	-	TRBD2	TGCGCCAGCAGCTTGGGACTAGCGGTGAACACCGGGGAGCTGTTTTTT	CASSLGLAVNTGELFF
TRBV7-2	TRBJ2-1	few	TRBD2	TGTGCCAGCAGCTTACGCGGGAGGGCCCGGGAGCAGTTCTTC	CASSLRGRAREQFF
TRBV5-1	TRBJ2-7	-	-	TGCGCCAGCAGCTTGGGAGGCTTCTACGAGCAGTACTTC	CASSLGGFYEQYF
TRBV5-1	TRBJ2-3	few	-	TGCGCCATTCGCACGGCAGATACGCAGTATTTT	CAIRTADTQYF
TRBV7-2	TRBJ2-5	-	-	TGTGCCAGCAGCCTGGGACGGCTGACGGAGACCCAGTACTTC	CASSLGRLTETQYF
TRBV29-1	TRBJ2-1	-	-	TGCAGCGGGGCCGTGGGACCGATGTATGTGGAGGAATACAATGAGCAGTTCTTC	CSGAVGPMYVEEYNEQFF
TRBV7-2	TRBJ2-5	few	-	TGTGCCAGCAGCCCCCAGGCAGGGTTCGGAGAGACCCAGTACTTC	CASSPQAGFGETQYF
TRBV20-1	TRBJ2-1	-	TRBD2	TGCAGTGCTAGAGGACTAGCGGTGTACAATGAGCAGTTCTTC	CSARGLAVYNEQFF
TRBV10-3	TRBJ2-7	-	TRBD1	TGTGCCATCAGATCCCGGACAGGGGAGTCCTACGAGCAGTACTTC	CAIRSRTGESYEQYF
TRBV5-1	TRBJ2-7	few	TRBD2	TGCGCCAGCAGCTCCGGGGGGTCCAGCCGCACCTACGAGCAGTACTTC	CASSSGGSSRTYEQYF
TRBV5-1	TRBJ1-1	few	-	TGCGCCAGCAGCTTGTTATCCATGAACACTGAAGCTTTCTTT	CASSLLSMNTEAFF
TRBV5-6	TRBJ2-1	-	-	TGTGCCAGCAGCTTGGCCGGCTGGGAAGGGGTCTTC	CASSLAGWEGVF
TRBV10-3	TRBJ2-7	once	TRBD1	TGTGCCACGCACACGGGACAGGGAGACGAGCAGTACTTC	CATHTGQGDEQYF
TRBV4-1	TRBJ2-1	few	TRBD1	TGCGCCAGCAGCCCTGGAGACAGGGGAAGTAATGAGCAGTTCTTC	CASSPGDRGSNEQFF
TRBV9	TRBJ2-3	few	TRBD2	TGTGCCAGCAGCTCGGGACTAGCGGGAGGGTCAGATACGCAGTATTTT	CASSSGLAGGSDTQYF
TRBV28	TRBJ2-1	few	-	TGTGCCAGCAGTTTATCGGGGGCGAGGGAGCAGTTCTTC	CASSLSGAREQFF
TRBV28	TRBJ1-3	many	-	TGTGCCAGCAGTTTAGGACAGATCTCTGGAAACACCATATATTTT	CASSLGQISGNTIYF
TRBV4-2	TRBJ2-7	-	-	TGTGCCAGCAGCCAACACCCCCGCAGCGAGCTCTCCTACGAGCAGTACTTC	CASSQHPRSELSYEQYF
TRBV29-1	TRBJ2-1	once	-	TGCAGCGTCGCCGGGGGCAGCGGGATCTACAATGAGCAGTTCTTC	CSVAGGSGIYNEQFF
TRBV4-3	TRBJ2-2	few	-	TGCGCCAGCAGCCCTCAGTTGCGGGGAAACGGGGAGCTGTTTTTT	CASSPQLRGNGELFF
TRBV9	TRBJ2-7	few	TRBD2	TGTGCCAGCAGCGTAAGGACTAGCGGGAGTGACGAGCAGTACTTC	CASSVRTSGSDEQYF
TRBV20-1	TRBJ1-2	-	TRBD1	TGCAGTGCTAGGACAGGGGACGGAGAGGGCTACACCTTC	CSARTGDGEGYTF
TRBV20-1	TRBJ2-7	-	TRBD2	TGCAGTGCTAGAGATGGGACTAGCGGGAGATACCGCGAGCAGTACTTC	CSARDGTSGRYREQYF
TRBV5-4	TRBJ1-2	-	-	TGTGCCAGCAGCCAACCGGGAGCAGACTATGGCTACACCTTC	CASSQPGADYGYTF
TRBV20-1	TRBJ2-7	many	-	TGCAGTGCTAGATCCCCGTTCGGCTCCTACGAGCAGTACTTC	CSARSPFGSYEQYF
TRBV28	TRBJ1-2	-	-	TGTGCCAGCAGTTTCGGAGGGCAAAGGGGCTACACCTTC	CASSFGGQRGYTF
TRBV5-1	TRBJ1-1	-	-	TGCGCCAGCAGCTTGGCCGTCGGGCTGGGGCGGATGAACACTGAAGCTTTCTTT	CASSLAVGLGRMNTEAFF
TRBV20-1	TRBJ2-7	-	-	TGCAGTGCTAAACAGGGTTTAGGAGAGCAGTACTTC	CSAKQGLGEQYF
TRBV4-2	TRBJ2-4	few	-	TGTGCCAGCAACACTGGGGGCGCGGCCAAAAACATTCAGTACTTC	CASNTGGAAKNIQYF
TRBV5-1	TRBJ1-6	few	-	TGCGCCAGCAGCTTCATGGAGAGGAATTCACCCCTCCACTTT	CASSFMERNSPLHF
TRBV7-2	TRBJ1-1	-	TRBD1	TGTGCCAGCAGCTTAGAGGGGACAGGGCTCACTGAAGCTTTCTTT	CASSLEGTGLTEAFF
TRBV7-2	TRBJ2-7	-	-	TGTGCCAGCAGCTCTAGGGCCAGTTCCGGGTACGAGCAGTACTTC	CASSSRASSGYEQYF
TRBV29-1	TRBJ2-5	-	TRBD2	TGCAGCGCCGGGGGGTACCCGCAAGAGACCCAGTACTTC	CSAGGYPQETQYF
TRBV10-3	TRBJ1-1	few	-	TGTGCCATCAGTGAGTCGGCCATTGAAGCTTTCTTT	CAISESAIEAFF
TRBV28	TRBJ2-1	few	-	TGTGCCAGCAGTTTATTACTGGAAAGTAGTGAGCAGTTCTTC	CASSLLLESSEQFF
TRBV7-2	TRBJ2-3	-	-	TGTGCCAGCAGCTTAGATGGGTCTAGCACAGATACGCAGTATTTT	CASSLDGSSTDTQYF
TRBV28	TRBJ1-4	-	-	TGTGCCAGCAGTTTGGGGGGTAATCGGGAAAAACTGTTTTTT	CASSLGGNREKLFF
TRBV27	TRBJ2-1	-	-	TGTGCCAGCAGCTTCCAACCGTTGGATGAGCAGTTCTTC	CASSFQPLDEQFF
TRBV5-1	TRBJ1-3	few	TRBD1	TGCGCCAGCAGCTGGGGGACAGGGGGCTCTGGAAACACCATATATTTT	CASSWGTGGSGNTIYF
TRBV6-5	TRBJ2-3	-	-	TGTGCCAGCAACGGCCAGGTGGGGGGCACGCAGTATTTT	CASNGQVGGTQYF
TRBV7-9	TRBJ1-2	-	-	TGTGCCAGCAGCTTTAGCGGGGATCTGGCCGGCTATTACACCTTC	CASSFSGDLAGYYTF
TRBV7-9	TRBJ2-4	-	-	TGTGCCAGCAGCTTAGTCAGGGGTGGAAACATTCAGTACTTC	CASSLVRGGNIQYF
TRBV5-6	TRBJ2-7	-	TRBD1	TGTGCCAGCAGCTCCGGGACAGGGGGCATGAAGCAGTACTTC	CASSSGTGGMKQYF